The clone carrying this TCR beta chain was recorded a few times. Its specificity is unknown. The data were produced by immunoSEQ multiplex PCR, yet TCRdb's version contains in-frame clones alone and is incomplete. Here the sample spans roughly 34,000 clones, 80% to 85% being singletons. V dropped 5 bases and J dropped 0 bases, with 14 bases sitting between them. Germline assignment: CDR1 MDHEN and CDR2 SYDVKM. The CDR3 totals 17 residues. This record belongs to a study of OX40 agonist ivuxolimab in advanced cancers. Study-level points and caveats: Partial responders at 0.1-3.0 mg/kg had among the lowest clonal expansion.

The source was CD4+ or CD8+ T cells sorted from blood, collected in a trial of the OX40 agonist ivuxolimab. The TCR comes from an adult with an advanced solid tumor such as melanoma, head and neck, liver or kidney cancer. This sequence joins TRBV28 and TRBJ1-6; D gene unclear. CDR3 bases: TGTGCCAGCAGTCGCATGGGGAGATTCTCCTATAATTCACCCCTCCACTTT. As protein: CASSRMGRFSYNSPLHF.